This T cell receptor beta chain appears in the sequencing data of a study of molecular identifiers for immune sequencing clone quantification. Study-level background: RNA from roughly 20,000 or 100,000 naive CD8 cells was split five ways in replicates, with four sequenced.

As previously described, bulk TCR libraries were made using listed TCR primers. MiXCR, run by TCRdb on the PCR reads, gives a single entry per CDR3 protein. Here the sample spans fewer than 100,000 distinct CDR3 sequences, 21% being singletons. In its sample, this clonotype was seen many times. Its antigen is currently unknown. Trimming took off 4 bases at V and 4 bases at J, with 10 bases between the two ends. This CDR3 comprises 14 residues. Regarding the study as a whole: The study reportedly detected spiked Jurkat TCR RNA from one cell among about 1.1 million naive cells.

The receptor comes from a human donor in good health. Some libraries in this study had Jurkat cell RNA spiked in. The sequenced sample was naive CD8+ T cells from blood, with Jurkat cell RNA spiked in. Subset defined: FACS-sorted CD8+CD4-CCR7+CD45RA+ naive T cells. V usage is TRBV12-3 or TRBV12-4 and J usage is TRBJ2-2, with D possibly TRBD2 on 6 matching bases. The CDR3 protein is CASSSGLSTGELFF. Here the CDR3 DNA reads TGTGCCAGCAGTTCGGGACTTTCCACCGGGGAGCTGTTTTTT.